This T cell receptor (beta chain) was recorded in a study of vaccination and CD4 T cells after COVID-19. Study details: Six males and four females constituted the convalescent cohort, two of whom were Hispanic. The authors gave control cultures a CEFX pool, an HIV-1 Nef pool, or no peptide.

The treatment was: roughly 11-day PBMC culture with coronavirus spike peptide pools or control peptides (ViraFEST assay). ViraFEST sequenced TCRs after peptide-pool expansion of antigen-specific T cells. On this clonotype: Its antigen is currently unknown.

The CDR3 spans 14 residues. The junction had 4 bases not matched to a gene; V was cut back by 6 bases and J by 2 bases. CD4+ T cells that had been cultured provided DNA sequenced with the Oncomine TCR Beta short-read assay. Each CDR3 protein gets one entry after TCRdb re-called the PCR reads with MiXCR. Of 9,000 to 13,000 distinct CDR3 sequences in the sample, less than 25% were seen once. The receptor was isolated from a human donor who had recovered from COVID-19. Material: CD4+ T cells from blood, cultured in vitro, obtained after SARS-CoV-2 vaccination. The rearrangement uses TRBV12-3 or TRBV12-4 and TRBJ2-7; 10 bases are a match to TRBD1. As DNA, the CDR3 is TGTGCCAGCAGAGGGGGACAGGGGACCTACGAGCAGTACTTC. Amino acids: CASRGGQGTYEQYF.